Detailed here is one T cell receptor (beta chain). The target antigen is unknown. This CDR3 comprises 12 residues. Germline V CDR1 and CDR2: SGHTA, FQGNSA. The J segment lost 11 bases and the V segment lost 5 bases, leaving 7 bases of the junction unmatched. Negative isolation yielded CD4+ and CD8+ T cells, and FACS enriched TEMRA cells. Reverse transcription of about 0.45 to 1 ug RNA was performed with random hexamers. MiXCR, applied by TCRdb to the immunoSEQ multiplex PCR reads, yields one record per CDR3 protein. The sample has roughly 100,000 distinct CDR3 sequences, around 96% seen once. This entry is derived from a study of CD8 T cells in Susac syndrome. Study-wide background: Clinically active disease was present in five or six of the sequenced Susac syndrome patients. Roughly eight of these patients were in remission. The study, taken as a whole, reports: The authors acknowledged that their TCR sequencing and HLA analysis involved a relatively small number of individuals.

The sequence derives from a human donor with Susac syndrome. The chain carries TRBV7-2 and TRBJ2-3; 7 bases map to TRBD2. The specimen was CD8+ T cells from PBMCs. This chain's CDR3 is CASSPREDQQYF. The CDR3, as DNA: TGTGCCAGCAGCCCACGGGAGGATCAGCAGTATTTT. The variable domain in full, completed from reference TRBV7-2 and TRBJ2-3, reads GAGVSQSPSNKVTEKGKDVELRCDPISGHTALYWYRQSLGQGLEFLIYFQGNSAPDKSGLPSDRFSAERTGGSVSTLTIQRTQQEDSAVYLCASSPREDQQYFGPGTRLTVL.